The next 27 T cell receptor beta chains were all read from a single sample in a study of identifying expanded T cells in peripheral blood. Assay used: immunoSEQ multiplex PCR; TCRdb lists only in-frame clones, some missing. The table records about 110,000 clones, roughly 90% of them present only once. Source material: blood. The receptors were sampled from a person between 18 and 69 years old in good health.

J is TRBJ1-2 and V is TRBV4-2; perhaps TRBD1 as D (6 bases). The V end was cut by 4 bases, the J end by 0 bases, with 9 bases between. There are 14 residues in the CDR3. Germline loops: CDR1 LGHNA, CDR2 YNFKEQ. CDR3 sequence: CASSPGGANYGYTF. DNA for the CDR3: TGTGCCAGCAGCCCTGGGGGCGCTAACTATGGCTACACCTTC.

The rearrangement joins TRBV5-1 to TRBJ2-5, with 11 bases identical to TRBD2. CDR1 is SGHRS and CDR2 is YFSETQ in the germline V gene. CDR3 size: 16 residues. Trimming at V came to 4 bases and at J to 2 bases, leaving 7 bases not matched to a gene. CDR3 loop: CASSPRRLAGQETQYF. CDR3 bases: TGCGCCAGCAGCCCCCGCCGACTAGCGGGACAAGAGACCCAGTACTTC.

This clone was seen more than once but under ten times. V is TRBV6-5 and J is TRBJ1-2; D remains ambiguous. V lost 0 bases, J lost 4 bases, and 6 bases lay in between. The CDR3 totals 13 residues. Germline CDR1 and CDR2: MNHEY and SVGAGI. This chain's CDR3 is CASSYSGSYGYTF. CDR3 bases: TGTGCCAGCAGTTACTCAGGCAGCTATGGCTACACCTTC.

As DNA, the CDR3 is TGTGCCAGCAGCCCATGGGACAGAGACTACGAGCAGTACTTC. Translation: CASSPWDRDYEQYF. The chain has TRBV9 and TRBJ2-7; 7 nucleotides align to TRBD1. Germline CDR1 reads SGDLS; CDR2 reads YYNGEE. CDR3 size: 14 residues. The J segment lost 3 bases and the V segment lost 4 bases, leaving 7 bases of the junction unmatched.

The chain joins TRBV29-1 to TRBJ1-4; D is possibly TRBD1 (5 bases). V lost 2 bases and J lost 7, with 8 bases in between. Germline V gene lookup returns CDR1 SQVTM and CDR2 ANQGSEA. The CDR3 sequence is 12 residues long. CDR3 sequence (DNA): TGCAGCGTTGAAACAGGCCCTGAAAAACTGTTTTTT. Translating it yields CSVETGPEKLFF.

V usage is TRBV19 and J usage is TRBJ1-2; D call uncertain. Deletions cut 2 bases from V and 0 bases from J, with 10 bases between. Germline assignment: CDR1 LNHDA and CDR2 SQIVND (reference sequence). CDR3 size: 15 residues. CDR3 DNA: TGTGCCAGTAGTATAAAGGGTGGAGCTAACTATGGCTACACCTTC. Its translation is CASSIKGGANYGYTF.

CDR3 nucleotides: TGTGCCAGCAGTGAAGCAGCGACAGGTCAAGAGACCCAGTACTTC. It translates to CASSEAATGQETQYF. The chain couples TRBV6-1 to TRBJ2-5; D might be TRBD1 (6 bases). Between the trimmed V and J ends, which lost 0 bases and 2 bases, there was a span of 10 bases. The germline V gene encodes CDR1 MNHNS and CDR2 SASEGT. The CDR3 covers 15 residues.

This sequence joins TRBV11-3 and TRBJ2-2; TRBD1 agrees at 8 bases. V shed 5 bases, J shed 6 bases, and the junction held 2 bases outside the gene matches. The V gene's germline CDR1 is SGHNT and CDR2 YENEEA. CDR3 size: 13 residues. The CDR3 DNA reads as TGTGCCAGCAGCCAGGGGGCGGCCGGGGAGCTGTTTTTT. Translated, it gives CASSQGAAGELFF.

The chain combines TRBV29-1 with TRBJ1-5; tentative D call: TRBD1 (5 bases). The V gene lost 5 bases and the J gene lost 3 bases, with 11 bases spanning the gap. Germline V gives CDR1 SQVTM, CDR2 ANQGSEA. This CDR3 is 13 amino acids long. The CDR3 region is CSVSDSDNQPQHF. The CDR3 DNA sequence: TGCAGCGTTTCAGACAGCGACAATCAGCCCCAGCATTTT.

This chain uses TRBV19 with TRBJ1-2; D unclear. Trimming cost V 4 bases and J 9 bases, with 9 bases left between them. The CDR3 loop spans 11 amino acids. Germline-derived CDR1 and CDR2 are LNHDA and SQIVND (reference sequence). CDR3 loop: CASSNTASYTF. CDR3 in DNA: TGTGCCAGTAGTAATACAGCTAGCTACACCTTC.

The chain combines TRBV9 with TRBJ2-5; D call uncertain. The CDR3 length is 15 residues. The V gene's germline CDR1 is SGDLS and CDR2 YYNGEE. V was pared by 0 bases and J by 5 bases, with 14 bases between. The CDR3 region has the DNA TGTGCCAGCAGCGTAGGCGTCTCGACATCGGAGACCCAGTACTTC. Translated, it gives CASSVGVSTSETQYF.

The gene calls are TRBV6-5 and TRBJ2-7; 10 bases are shared with TRBD1. This CDR3 region has 14 residues. V was pared by 6 bases and J by 7 bases, with 9 bases of the junction left unmatched. In germline, CDR1 is MNHEY, CDR2 SVGAGI. The CDR3 DNA reads as TGTGCCAGCAGCATCCGACAGGGGGCCTGGGAGCAGTACTTC. Its protein product is CASSIRQGAWEQYF.

In DNA form, the CDR3 reads TGTGCCAGCAGCTTAGATAGGAGATCGAAGTTCTTC. Translated: CASSLDRRSKFF. The rearrangement uses TRBV11-3 and TRBJ2-1; D gene uncertain. Trimming left V 0 bases short and J 14 bases short, with 11 bases between. From germline, CDR1 is SGHNT and CDR2 YENEEA. The CDR3 runs 12 residues.

This rearrangement joins TRBV7-3 to TRBJ2-7; 7 nucleotides match TRBD2. The germline V gene encodes CDR1 SGHTA and CDR2 FQGTGA. J gave up 2 bases and V 2 bases, and 6 bases lay outside the gene matches. This CDR3 has 15 residues. The chain's CDR3 is CASSLGAGRAYEQYF. The CDR3 nucleotides read TGTGCCAGCAGCTTAGGGGCAGGGAGGGCCTACGAGCAGTACTTC.

The rearrangement joins TRBV9 to TRBJ2-3; TRBD2 agrees at 11 bases. J lost 1 base, V lost 4 bases, and 5 bases had no gene match. Germline V CDR1 and CDR2: SGDLS, YYNGEE. The CDR3 has 16 residues. The DNA for the CDR3 is TGTGCCAGCAGCCCCCTGGGACTAGCGGGCACAGATACGCAGTATTTT. This encodes CASSPLGLAGTDTQYF.

This chain links TRBV28 with TRBJ1-5; D unclear. Trimming removed 3 bases from V and 6 bases from J, with 9 bases in between. CDR1 and CDR2 from the germline V gene are MDHEN and SYDVKM. The CDR3 sequence is 13 residues long. The DNA of the CDR3 is TGTGCCAGCAGTTTTGGAGGATTTCAGCCCCAGCATTTT. It translates to CASSFGGFQPQHF. Complete variable domain (other parts from reference TRBV28 and TRBJ1-5): DVKVTQSSRYLVKRTGEKVFLECVQDMDHENMFWYRQDPGLGLRLIYFSYDVKMKEKGDIPEGYSVSREKKERFSLILESASTNQTSMYLCASSFGGFQPQHFGDGTRLSIL.

DNA of the CDR3: TGTGCCAGCAGCTATTCTAGCGGGGGCGTTACCTACGAGCAGTACTTC. This codes for CASSYSSGGVTYEQYF. The chain has TRBV7-9 and TRBJ2-7; the match to TRBD2 covers 10 bases. Per the germline V gene, CDR1 is SEHNR and CDR2 is FQNEAQ (reference sequence). The CDR3 length is 16 residues. V lost 4 bases, J lost 2 bases, and 8 bases stayed unmatched.

This chain uses TRBV6-1 with TRBJ1-1, with TRBD1 as a possible D gene (6 bases). The V end was cut by 4 bases, the J end by 4 bases, with 16 bases between. The CDR3 is 15 residues long. CDR1 and CDR2 (germline): MNHNS, SASEGT. As DNA, the CDR3 is TGTGCCAGCAGTGCTATGGGAGGAGGGGGCACTGAAGCTTTCTTT. Protein: CASSAMGGGGTEAFF.

V usage is TRBV5-4 and J usage is TRBJ1-1; D unresolved. This CDR3 has 13 amino acids. Trimming took 2 bases from V and 8 from J, leaving 13 bases between them. The germline gives CDR1 SGHNT, CDR2 YYREEE (reference sequence). This CDR3 is CASSFQSSGEAFF. The CDR3 DNA sequence: TGTGCCAGCAGCTTCCAATCCTCGGGGGAAGCTTTCTTT.

V is TRBV7-8 and J is TRBJ2-7, with D perhaps TRBD2 (5 bases). The CDR3 runs 14 residues. The V end was cut by 5 bases, the J end by 3 bases, with 14 bases between. CDR1 SGHVS and CDR2 FQNEAQ come from the germline V gene. DNA of the CDR3: TGTGCCAGCAGCGTACTATCCCGGGGCTACGAGCAGTACTTC. Residues: CASSVLSRGYEQYF.

This clone was seen a handful of times. V usage is TRBV6-5 and J usage is TRBJ1-5; possible D gene TRBD1, 5 bases. Deletions cut 0 bases from V and 4 bases from J, with 13 bases between. The CDR3 sequence is 16 residues long. The germline CDR1 and CDR2 sequences are MNHEY and SVGAGI. This CDR3 is CASSYSGRGPNQPQHF. The CDR3 DNA is TGTGCCAGCAGTTACTCTGGGAGGGGACCGAATCAGCCCCAGCATTTT.

J is TRBJ1-6 and V is TRBV7-2; weak D call: TRBD1 (5 bases). The CDR3 sequence is 15 residues long. The V end lost 6 bases, the J end lost 7 bases, and 16 bases lay between the germline ends. Germline V gene lookup returns CDR1 SGHTA and CDR2 FQGNSA. The DNA of the CDR3 is TGTGCCAGCAGTATGGGGTGGGGGGGGAATTCACCCCTCCACTTT. Encoded protein: CASSMGWGGNSPLHF.

The chain links TRBV29-1 to TRBJ2-7; no firm D call. The length of the CDR3 is 16 residues. Germline V lookup: CDR1 SQVTM, CDR2 ANQGSEA. The V and J ends lost 6 bases and 3 bases respectively, with 24 bases between them. In nucleotides, the CDR3 is TGCAGCGTCAGCTCTCCTGTTGGACGCCAAATCTACGAGCAGTACTTC. It encodes CSVSSPVGRQIYEQYF.

CDR3 protein: CASSLVKNPTFYGYTF. As DNA, the CDR3 is TGTGCCAGCAGCTTGGTGAAGAACCCTACTTTCTATGGCTACACCTTC. The V and J genes are TRBV5-8 and TRBJ1-2; no reliable D call. This CDR3 has 16 amino acids. Trimming left V 0 bases short and J 4 bases short, with 16 bases between. Germline CDR1 is SGHTS and CDR2 is YDEGEE.

This chain joins TRBV6-1 and TRBJ2-3; TRBD2 agrees at 7 bases. This CDR3 has 15 amino acids. Germline V gives CDR1 MNHNS, CDR2 SASEGT. V shed 2 bases and J 1 base; nucleotides not matched to a gene: 3. CDR3 coding DNA: TGTGCCAGCAGTGAATGGGGAGGGGGCACAGATACGCAGTATTTT. Translated, it gives CASSEWGGGTDTQYF.

The chain carries TRBV25-1 and TRBJ1-4; a possible D gene is TRBD1 (5 bases). Germline V gene sequence: CDR1 MGHDK, CDR2 SYGVNS. Deletions cut 8 bases from V and 7 bases from J, with 14 bases between. The CDR3 runs 13 residues. The CDR3 is CASSDTAGEKLFF. Here the CDR3 DNA reads TGTGCCAGCTCGGACACCGCGGGTGAAAAACTGTTTTTT.

The chain has TRBV21-1 and TRBJ2-1; TRBD2 reflects the table's D call only, with no check against the DNA. TRBV21-1 is classified as a pseudogene. The CDR3 is made up of 13 amino acids. For the CDR3, the DNA is TGTGCCAGCAGCAAAGGGCGGGGGAATGAGCAGTTCTTC. This gives the protein CASSKGRGNEQFF.